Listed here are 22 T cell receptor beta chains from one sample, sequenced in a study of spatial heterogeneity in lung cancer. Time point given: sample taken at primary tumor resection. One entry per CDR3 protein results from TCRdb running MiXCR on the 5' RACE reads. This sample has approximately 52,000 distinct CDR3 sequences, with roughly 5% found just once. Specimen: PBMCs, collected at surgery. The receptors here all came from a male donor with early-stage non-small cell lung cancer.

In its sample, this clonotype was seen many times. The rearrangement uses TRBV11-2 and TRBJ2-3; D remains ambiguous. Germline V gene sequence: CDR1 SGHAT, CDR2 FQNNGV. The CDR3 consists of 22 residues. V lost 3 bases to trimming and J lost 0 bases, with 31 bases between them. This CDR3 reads CASSFPQILPTSETLSTDTQYF. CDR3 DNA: TGTGCCAGCAGCTTCCCCCAAATACTACCTACGAGTGAAACCCTAAGCACAGATACGCAGTATTTT.

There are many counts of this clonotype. The CDR3 DNA follows: TGCGCCAGCAGCTTGTTCGGTGCGAGACCCTCCTACAATGAGCAGTTCTTC. As protein: CASSLFGARPSYNEQFF. The rearrangement joins TRBV5-1 to TRBJ2-1; D is undetermined. Per germline, CDR1 SGHRS and CDR2 YFSETQ. V shed 1 base and J shed 0 bases, with 14 bases lying between them. The CDR3 loop spans 17 amino acids.

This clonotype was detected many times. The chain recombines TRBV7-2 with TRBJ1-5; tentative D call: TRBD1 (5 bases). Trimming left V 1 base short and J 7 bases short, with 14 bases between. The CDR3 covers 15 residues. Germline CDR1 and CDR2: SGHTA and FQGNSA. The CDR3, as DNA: TGTGCCAGCAGCTTAGAGGAGGGGTACGGGCAGCCCCAGCATTTT. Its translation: CASSLEEGYGQPQHF.

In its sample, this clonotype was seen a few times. The CDR3 loop reads CASSPGTSGSGNEQFF. The CDR3 nucleotides are TGTGCCAGCAGCCCCGGGACTAGCGGGAGCGGGAATGAGCAGTTCTTC. V and J are TRBV5-4 and TRBJ2-1; 14 nucleotides agree with TRBD2. Per germline, CDR1 SGHNT and CDR2 YYREEE (reference sequence). The J segment lost 7 bases and the V segment lost 4 bases, leaving 7 bases of the junction unmatched. The CDR3 spans 16 residues. The full variable domain, rest sourced from reference TRBV5-4 and TRBJ2-1, is ETGVTQSPTHLIKTRGQQVTLRCSSQSGHNTVSWYQQALGQGPQFIFQYYREEENGRGNFPPRFSGLQFPNYSSELNVNALELDDSALYLCASSPGTSGSGNEQFFGPGTRLTVL.

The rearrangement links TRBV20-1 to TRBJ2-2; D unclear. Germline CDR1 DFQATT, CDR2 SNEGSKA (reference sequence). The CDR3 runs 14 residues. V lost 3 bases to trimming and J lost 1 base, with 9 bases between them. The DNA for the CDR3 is TGCAGTGCTAGCTACCAGGAGAACACCGGGGAGCTGTTTTTT. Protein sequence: CSASYQENTGELFF.

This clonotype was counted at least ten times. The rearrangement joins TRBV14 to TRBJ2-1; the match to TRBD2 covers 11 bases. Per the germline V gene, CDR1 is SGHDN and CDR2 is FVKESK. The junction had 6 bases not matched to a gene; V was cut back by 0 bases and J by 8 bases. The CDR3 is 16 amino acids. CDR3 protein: CASSQDKLAGVDEQFF. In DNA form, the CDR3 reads TGTGCCAGCAGCCAAGATAAACTAGCGGGAGTGGATGAGCAGTTCTTC.

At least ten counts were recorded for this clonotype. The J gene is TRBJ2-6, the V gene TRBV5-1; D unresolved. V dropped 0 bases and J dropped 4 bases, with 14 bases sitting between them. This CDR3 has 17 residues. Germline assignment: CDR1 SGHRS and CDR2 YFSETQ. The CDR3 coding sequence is TGCGCCAGCAGCTTGGACTCCCAGCGCTGGGGGGCCAACGTCCTGACTTTC. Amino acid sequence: CASSLDSQRWGANVLTF.

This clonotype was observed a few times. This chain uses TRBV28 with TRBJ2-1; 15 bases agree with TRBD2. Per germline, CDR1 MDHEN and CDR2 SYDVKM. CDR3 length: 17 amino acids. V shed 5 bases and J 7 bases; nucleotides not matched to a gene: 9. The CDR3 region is CASSPPTGTSGRNEQFF. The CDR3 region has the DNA TGTGCCAGCAGTCCCCCCACCGGGACTAGCGGGAGGAATGAGCAGTTCTTC.

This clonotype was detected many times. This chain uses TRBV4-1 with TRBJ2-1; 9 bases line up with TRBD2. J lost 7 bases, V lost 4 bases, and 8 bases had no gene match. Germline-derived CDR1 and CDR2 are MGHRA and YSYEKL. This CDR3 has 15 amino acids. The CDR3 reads CASSRPAGGYNEQFF. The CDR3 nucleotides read TGCGCCAGCAGCCGTCCAGCGGGAGGTTATAATGAGCAGTTCTTC.

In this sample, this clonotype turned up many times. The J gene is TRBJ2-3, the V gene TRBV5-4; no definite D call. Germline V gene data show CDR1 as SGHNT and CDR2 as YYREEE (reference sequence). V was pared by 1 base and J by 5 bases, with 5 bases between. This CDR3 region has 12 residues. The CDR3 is CASSLNLDTQYF. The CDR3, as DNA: TGTGCCAGCAGCTTGAATTTAGATACGCAGTATTTT.

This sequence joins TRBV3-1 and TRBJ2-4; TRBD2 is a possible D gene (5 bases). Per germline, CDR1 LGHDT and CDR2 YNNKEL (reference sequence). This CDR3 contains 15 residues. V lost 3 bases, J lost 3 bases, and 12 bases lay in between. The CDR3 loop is CASSHRGGGKNIQYF. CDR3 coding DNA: TGTGCCAGCAGCCATCGAGGTGGAGGCAAAAACATTCAGTACTTC.

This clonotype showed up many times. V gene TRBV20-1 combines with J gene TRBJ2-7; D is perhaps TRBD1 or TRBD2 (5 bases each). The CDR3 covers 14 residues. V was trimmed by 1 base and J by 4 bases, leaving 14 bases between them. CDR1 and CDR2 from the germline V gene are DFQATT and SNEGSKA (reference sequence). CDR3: CSARALEGPYEQYF. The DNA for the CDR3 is TGCAGTGCTAGAGCCCTAGAGGGGCCTTACGAGCAGTACTTC.

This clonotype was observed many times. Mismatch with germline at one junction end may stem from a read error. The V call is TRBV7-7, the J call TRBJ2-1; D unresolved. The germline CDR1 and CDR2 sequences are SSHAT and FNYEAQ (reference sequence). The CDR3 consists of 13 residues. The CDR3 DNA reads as TGTGCTAGCAGCCTAGGGTACTACAATGAGCAGTTCTTC. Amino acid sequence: CASSLGYYNEQFF.

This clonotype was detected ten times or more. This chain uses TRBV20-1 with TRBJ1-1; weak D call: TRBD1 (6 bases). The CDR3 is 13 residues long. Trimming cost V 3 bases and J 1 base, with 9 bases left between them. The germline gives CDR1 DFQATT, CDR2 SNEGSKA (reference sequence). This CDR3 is CSASRGWNTEAFF. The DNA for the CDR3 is TGCAGTGCTAGCAGGGGCTGGAACACTGAAGCTTTCTTT.

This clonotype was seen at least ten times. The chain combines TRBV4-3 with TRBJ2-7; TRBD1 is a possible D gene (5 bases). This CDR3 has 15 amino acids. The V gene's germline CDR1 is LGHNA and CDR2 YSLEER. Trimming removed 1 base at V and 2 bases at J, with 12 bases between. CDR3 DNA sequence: TGCGCCAGCAGCCAAGGGTCCAGGGAAACCTACGAGCAGTACTTC. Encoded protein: CASSQGSRETYEQYF.

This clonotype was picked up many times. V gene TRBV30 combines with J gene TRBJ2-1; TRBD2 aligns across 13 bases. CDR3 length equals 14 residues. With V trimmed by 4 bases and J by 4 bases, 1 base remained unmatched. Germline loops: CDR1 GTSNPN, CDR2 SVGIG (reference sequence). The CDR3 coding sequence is TGTGCCTGGACGACTAGCGGGAGGTACAATGAGCAGTTCTTC. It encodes CAWTTSGRYNEQFF.

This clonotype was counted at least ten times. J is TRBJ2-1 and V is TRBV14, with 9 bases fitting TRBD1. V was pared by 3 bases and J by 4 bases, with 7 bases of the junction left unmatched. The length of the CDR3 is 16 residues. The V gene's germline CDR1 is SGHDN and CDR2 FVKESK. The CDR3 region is CASSHTGGWTYNEQFF. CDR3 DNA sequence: TGTGCCAGCAGCCATACAGGGGGCTGGACTTACAATGAGCAGTTCTTC.

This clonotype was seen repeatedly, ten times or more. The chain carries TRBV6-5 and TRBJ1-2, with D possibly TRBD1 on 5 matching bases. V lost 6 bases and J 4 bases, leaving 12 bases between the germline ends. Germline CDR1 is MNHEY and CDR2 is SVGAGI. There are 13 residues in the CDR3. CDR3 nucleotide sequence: TGTGCCAGCAGCCTCCTGGGGCCCTATGGCTACACCTTC. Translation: CASSLLGPYGYTF.

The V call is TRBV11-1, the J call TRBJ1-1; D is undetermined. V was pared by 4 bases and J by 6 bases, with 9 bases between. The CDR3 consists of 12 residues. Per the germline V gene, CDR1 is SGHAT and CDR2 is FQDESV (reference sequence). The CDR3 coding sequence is TGTGCCAGCAGCTCGCCCCCGGCTGAAGCTTTCTTT. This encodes CASSSPPAEAFF.

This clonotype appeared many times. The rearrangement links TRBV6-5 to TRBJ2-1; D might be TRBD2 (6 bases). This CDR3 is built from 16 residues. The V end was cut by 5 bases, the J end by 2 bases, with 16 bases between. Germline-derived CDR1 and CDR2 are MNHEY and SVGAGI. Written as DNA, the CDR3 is TGTGCCAGCAGTGTCTTCGGGACTGTCACCTACAATGAGCAGTTCTTC. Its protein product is CASSVFGTVTYNEQFF.

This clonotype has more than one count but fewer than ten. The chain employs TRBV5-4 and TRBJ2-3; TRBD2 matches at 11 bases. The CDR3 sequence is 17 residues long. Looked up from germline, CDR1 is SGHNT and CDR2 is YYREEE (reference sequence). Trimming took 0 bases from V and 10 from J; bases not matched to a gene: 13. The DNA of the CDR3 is TGTGCCAGCAGCTTGGCCGGGGGACTAGCGGACCCTGAGGCGCAGTATTTT. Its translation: CASSLAGGLADPEAQYF.

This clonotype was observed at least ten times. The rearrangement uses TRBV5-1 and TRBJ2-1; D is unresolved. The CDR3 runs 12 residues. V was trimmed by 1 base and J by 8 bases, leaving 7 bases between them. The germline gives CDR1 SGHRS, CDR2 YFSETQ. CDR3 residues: CASSLLTDEQFF. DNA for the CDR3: TGCGCCAGCAGCTTGTTGACCGATGAGCAGTTCTTC.